These 21 T cell receptor beta chains share one sample of origin, sequenced in a study of blood T cell repertoires in COVID-19 (dated by TCRdb to the early 2020s). Preparation of the library involved the immunoSEQ multiplex PCR assay. Drawn from immuneACCESS, this table holds only the in-frame rearrangements with V and J called that TCRdb kept. Clones are partly lost; checked studies trace under half to an unresolved V gene and leave the rest unexplained. The sample includes a few hundred thousand clones, with around 90% observed a single time. Roughly 4.3% of the sample is in the top ten clones. Sequenced: PBMCs or T cells enriched from blood (not recorded which). The receptors here all came from a woman in her late teens or twenties with acute COVID-19.

The table lists this clone with a count of one. The J gene is TRBJ2-2, the V gene TRBV2; D not resolved. Between the trimmed V and J ends, which lost 0 bases and 4 bases, there was a span of 3 bases. Germline loops: CDR1 SNHLY, CDR2 FYNNEI. The CDR3 covers 13 residues. CDR3 loop: CASSEALTGELFF. In DNA form, the CDR3 reads TGTGCCAGCAGTGAAGCTCTCACCGGGGAGCTGTTTTTT.

This clone showed up just once. The sample carries other DNA sequences with the same CDR3. The chain uses TRBV19 and TRBJ1-5, with D possibly being TRBD1 (6 bases). This CDR3 comprises 14 residues. The germline CDR1 and CDR2 sequences are LNHDA and SQIVND (reference sequence). V dropped 3 bases and J dropped 4 bases, with 10 bases sitting between them. The CDR3 DNA reads TGTGCCAGTAGTATTACAGGGCTAAATCAGCCCCAGCATTTT. Translating gives CASSITGLNQPQHF.

This clone was picked up a small number of times. The chain combines TRBV12-5 with TRBJ1-4; TRBD1 matches 7 bases. The V and J ends lost 2 bases and 4 bases, in that order; junction bases with no gene match: 7. Germline V gives CDR1 LGHNT, CDR2 FRNRAP. This CDR3 is built from 16 residues. As DNA, the CDR3 is TGTGCTAGTGGTTTGTCGCGGACAGGAAATAATGAAAAACTGTTTTTT. Protein sequence: CASGLSRTGNNEKLFF. Combining the CDR3 with reference TRBV12-5 and TRBJ1-4 gives the whole variable domain DARVTQTPRHKVTEMGQEVTMRCQPILGHNTVFWYRQTMMQGLELLAYFRNRAPLDDSGMPKDRFSAEMPDATLATLKIQPSEPRDSAVYFCASGLSRTGNNEKLFFGSGTQLSVL.

The chain is built from TRBV7-2 and TRBJ1-2; D gene ambiguous. Germline CDR1 reads SGHTA; CDR2 reads FQGNSA. This CDR3 has 15 amino acids. Trimming took off 2 bases at V and 2 bases at J, with 12 bases between the two ends. CDR3 sequence: CASSLSSTINYGYTF. In DNA, the CDR3 is TGTGCCAGCAGCTTATCAAGCACCATCAACTATGGCTACACCTTC.

This chain connects TRBV28 to TRBJ1-1; D is uncertain. Germline CDR1 is MDHEN and CDR2 is SYDVKM. The CDR3 contains 14 residues. V dropped 6 bases and J dropped 0 bases, with 11 bases sitting between them. CDR3 in DNA: TGTGCCAGCAGAAGGGAGATGGTGAACACTGAAGCTTTCTTT. Protein product: CASRREMVNTEAFF.

The chain joins TRBV12-3 or TRBV12-4 to TRBJ1-4, with D perhaps TRBD1 (5 bases). This CDR3 has 13 amino acids. The V gene lost 6 bases and the J gene lost 7 bases, with 12 bases spanning the gap. This chain's CDR3 is CASSRARVEKLFF. Written as DNA, the CDR3 is TGTGCCAGCAGCCGGGCCAGGGTTGAAAAACTGTTTTTT.

V gene TRBV19 combines with J gene TRBJ2-7; 15 nucleotides match TRBD2. This CDR3 has 15 amino acids. The V gene end was trimmed by 1 base and the J gene end by 6 bases; junction bases not matched to a gene: 1. The germline CDR1 and CDR2 sequences are LNHDA and SQIVND (reference sequence). The CDR3 protein is CASSIAGLAGGEQYF. DNA for the CDR3: TGTGCCAGTAGTATAGCGGGACTAGCGGGAGGCGAGCAGTACTTC.

J is TRBJ2-1 and V is TRBV7-3; a possible D gene is TRBD1 (6 bases). CDR3 length: 17 residues. Germline V gives CDR1 SGHTA, CDR2 FQGTGA. Between the trimmed V and J ends, which lost 4 bases and 2 bases, there was a span of 18 bases. CDR3 sequence: CASSSPRGRGPYNEQFF. CDR3 nucleotide sequence: TGTGCCAGCAGCTCCCCACGAGGCAGGGGCCCCTACAATGAGCAGTTCTTC.

The chain links TRBV18 to TRBJ2-7; 10 positions agree with TRBD2. Germline CDR1 is KGHSH and CDR2 is LQKENI. V lost 1 base and J lost 4; bases outside the gene matches: 4. This CDR3 has 15 residues. The CDR3 region is CASSPQSSGRYEQYF. The DNA for the CDR3 is TGTGCCAGCTCACCACAGTCTAGCGGGAGATACGAGCAGTACTTC.

J is TRBJ2-1 and V is TRBV28; 12 bases fit TRBD1. The CDR3 runs to 17 residues. Germline CDR1 is MDHEN and CDR2 is SYDVKM. V lost 6 bases, J lost 5 bases, and 11 bases stayed unmatched. As DNA, the CDR3 is TGTGCCAGCAGCTCGTCCGGGACAGGGGGCATGAACAATGAGCAGTTCTTC. Residues: CASSSSGTGGMNNEQFF.

As for this clone: At the DNA level, this CDR3 is encoded by other sequences in the same sample as well. V gene TRBV2 combines with J gene TRBJ2-3; 9 bases are shared with TRBD1. V shed 5 bases, J shed 6 bases, and the junction held 6 bases outside the gene matches. This CDR3 contains 14 residues. Germline CDR1 SNHLY, CDR2 FYNNEI. The DNA for the CDR3 is TGTGCCAGCAGTCCGGGACAGGGAACGGATACGCAGTATTTT. It yields the protein CASSPGQGTDTQYF.

The V and J genes are TRBV5-1 and TRBJ1-1; D not resolved. The CDR3 spans 13 residues. CDR1 and CDR2 (germline): SGHRS, YFSETQ. Trimming stripped 4 bases from V and 1 base from J, with 8 bases between. The CDR3 protein is CASSRGRNTEAFF. CDR3 sequence (DNA): TGCGCCAGCAGCCGGGGAAGGAACACTGAAGCTTTCTTT.

The rearrangement joins TRBV2 to TRBJ2-3, with 14 bases aligning to TRBD2. The length of the CDR3 is 16 residues. Germline trimming cut 6 bases from V and 3 bases from J; bases unmatched to any gene: 5. Germline values: CDR1 SNHLY, CDR2 FYNNEI. The CDR3 coding sequence is TGTGCCAGCAGCGGGGGACTAGCGGGAGCGACAGATACGCAGTATTTT. It translates to CASSGGLAGATDTQYF.

The chain joins TRBV28 to TRBJ1-2; D is perhaps TRBD1 (5 bases). Germline V lookup: CDR1 MDHEN, CDR2 SYDVKM. This CDR3 contains 14 residues. Trimming took 7 bases from V and 0 from J, leaving 12 bases between them. As DNA, the CDR3 is TGTGCCAGCATTCCGGGGGGGGCTAACTATGGCTACACCTTC. Protein product: CASIPGGANYGYTF.

The J gene is TRBJ1-1, the V gene TRBV5-1; TRBD1 aligns across 7 bases. V dropped 0 bases and J dropped 3; count of bases not matched to a gene: 5. Germline V gives CDR1 SGHRS, CDR2 YFSETQ. The CDR3 is 15 amino acids. This CDR3 is CASSLDRGWDTEAFF. The CDR3 DNA follows: TGCGCCAGCAGCTTGGACAGGGGATGGGACACTGAAGCTTTCTTT.

The chain is built from TRBV10-3 and TRBJ2-5; no definite D call. There are 14 residues in the CDR3. The germline V gene has CDR1 ENHRY and CDR2 SYGVKD. The V and J ends lost 3 bases and 2 bases respectively, with 10 bases between them. CDR3 DNA: TGTGCCATCAGTGAATCCAACTTACAAGAGACCCAGTACTTC. Translated, it gives CAISESNLQETQYF.

The chain links TRBV28 to TRBJ2-7, with a tentative D call TRBD2 (6 bases). The CDR3 runs to 15 residues. V dropped 5 bases and J dropped 3 bases, with 17 bases sitting between them. Germline V gene lookup returns CDR1 MDHEN and CDR2 SYDVKM. CDR3 nucleotide sequence: TGTGCCAGCAGTCGAGGAGATAGCGGTGGCTACGAGCAGTACTTC. Amino acids: CASSRGDSGGYEQYF.

The genes are TRBV7-9 and TRBJ2-7; possibly TRBD1 for D (6 bases). The V gene's germline CDR1 is SEHNR and CDR2 FQNEAQ (reference sequence). The CDR3 contains 15 residues. The V end lost 5 bases, the J end lost 3 bases, and 17 bases lay between the germline ends. The CDR3 DNA reads as TGTGCCAGCAGCCGAATGACAGGAGTGGTCTACGAGCAGTACTTC. It codes for CASSRMTGVVYEQYF.

J is TRBJ1-2 and V is TRBV28, with 8 bases lining up with TRBD1. The germline gives CDR1 MDHEN, CDR2 SYDVKM. The CDR3 spans 15 residues. J gave up 4 bases and V 7 bases, and 11 bases lay outside the gene matches. CDR3 sequence: CASTLDQGAVYGYTF. CDR3 sequence (DNA): TGTGCCAGCACCTTAGACCAGGGGGCCGTCTATGGCTACACCTTC.

The chain employs TRBV5-1 and TRBJ1-1, with D perhaps TRBD1 (5 bases). Germline V lookup: CDR1 SGHRS, CDR2 YFSETQ. V lost 7 bases to trimming and J lost 3 bases, with 19 bases between them. This CDR3 is built from 15 residues. The CDR3 here is CASWGGDEVDTEAFF. As DNA, the CDR3 is TGCGCCAGCTGGGGGGGGGACGAGGTGGACACTGAAGCTTTCTTT.

This rearrangement joins TRBV27 to TRBJ2-1, with 8 bases that match TRBD2. The CDR3 runs to 16 residues. CDR1 and CDR2 (germline): MNHEY, SMNVEV (reference sequence). The trim removed 2 bases at V and 7 bases at J, leaving 10 bases unmatched. The chain's CDR3 is CASSLAFAGGMNEQFF. DNA of the CDR3: TGTGCCAGCAGTTTAGCCTTTGCGGGAGGAATGAATGAGCAGTTCTTC.